The rows below give T cell receptor beta chains drawn from one sample of a study of post-analysis software for immune sequencing data. TCRdb reanalysed the PCR reads using MiXCR and keeps one entry per CDR3 protein. The table records about 540,000 distinct CDR3 sequences, roughly 34% of them present only once. The material sequenced was blood. The receptor source for this set is a girl younger than 18 with multiple sclerosis. CDR3s include the opening cysteine and the closing phenylalanine or tryptophan. D genes are given only for firm matches. Size is omitted from some rows. Given values are once, few, many or a class for expanded clones.

v_gene,abundance,d_gene,j_gene,CDR3aa,CDR3nt
TRBV9,few,TRBD1,TRBJ1-2,CASSGKEDRGLYGYTF,TGTGCCAGCAGCGGGAAAGAGGACAGGGGACTCTATGGCTACACCTTC
TRBV7-2,few,.,TRBJ1-2,CASSSQTGSIPYGYTF,TGTGCCAGCAGCTCCCAGACAGGATCCATCCCCTATGGCTACACCTTC
TRBV9,.,TRBD2,TRBJ2-5,CASSAGLAGGRGETQYF,TGTGCCAGCAGCGCAGGACTAGCGGGGGGACGAGGGGAGACCCAGTACTTC
TRBV10-3,few,.,TRBJ2-5,CAISEFGTETQYF,TGTGCCATCAGTGAGTTCGGAACGGAGACCCAGTACTTC
TRBV11-2,.,.,TRBJ1-6,CASSFNSPLHF,TGTGCCAGCAGCTTTAATTCACCCCTCCACTTT
TRBV11-2,.,.,TRBJ2-1,CASSLVGPLGEQFF,TGTGCCAGCAGCTTAGTTGGTCCCCTGGGAGAGCAGTTCTTC
TRBV6-1,.,.,TRBJ2-5,CASSENRPGGWQETQYF,TGTGCCAGCAGTGAAAACCGCCCGGGGGGCTGGCAAGAGACCCAGTACTTC
TRBV28,few,.,TRBJ1-2,CASSLVWGGYTF,TGTGCCAGCAGCTTGGTTTGGGGAGGCTACACCTTC
TRBV24-1,.,TRBD2,TRBJ2-1,CATSELGGAAYNEQFF,TGTGCCACCAGTGAACTCGGGGGGGCGGCCTACAATGAGCAGTTCTTC
TRBV20-1,few,.,TRBJ2-7,CSFLRQETSKREQYF,TGCAGTTTTCTTAGGCAGGAGACTAGTAAGAGGGAGCAGTACTTC
TRBV4-1,.,TRBD1,TRBJ1-5,CASSREGQGNQPQHF,TGCGCCAGCAGCCGAGAAGGACAGGGCAATCAGCCCCAGCATTTT
TRBV7-7,.,TRBD1,TRBJ2-5,CASSVQGKQYF,TGTGCTAGCAGCGTACAGGGGAAGCAGTACTTC
TRBV20-1,.,.,TRBJ1-5,CSAREQGGNQPQHF,TGCAGTGCTAGAGAGCAGGGTGGCAATCAGCCCCAGCATTTT
TRBV7-3,few,TRBD1,TRBJ2-1,CASSPIRDRKFNEQFF,TGTGCCAGCAGCCCAATACGGGACAGGAAATTCAATGAGCAGTTCTTC
TRBV20-1,few,.,TRBJ1-1,CSAKAEGGGGTEAFF,TGCAGTGCTAAGGCCGAAGGTGGAGGGGGCACTGAAGCTTTCTTT
TRBV12-3/TRBV12-4,few,TRBD1,TRBJ1-2,CASALTGAMDGYTF,TGTGCCAGCGCCCTGACAGGGGCGATGGATGGCTACACCTTC
TRBV21-1,few,.,TRBJ2-1,CASSTFDGNNEQFF,TGTGCCAGCAGCACCTTCGACGGTAACAATGAGCAGTTCTTC
TRBV5-1,.,.,TRBJ2-7,CASSWEAGTDEQYF,TGCGCCAGCAGCTGGGAGGCAGGGACAGACGAGCAGTACTTC
TRBV4-2,.,TRBD2,TRBJ2-2,CASSQGTSGSGELFF,TGTGCCAGCAGCCAAGGGACTAGCGGCTCCGGGGAGCTGTTTTTT
TRBV29-1,once,TRBD1,TRBJ2-5,CSGRTGTSYNGQYF,TGCAGCGGGCGGACAGGGACTTCGTACAATGGGCAGTACTTC
TRBV6-1,few,.,TRBJ2-1,CASGRGGGDKEQFF,TGTGCCAGCGGCAGAGGGGGAGGGGATAAGGAGCAGTTCTTC
TRBV9,.,.,TRBJ1-2,CASSVSPNYGYTF,TGTGCCAGCAGCGTAAGCCCTAACTATGGCTACACCTTC
TRBV4-1,.,TRBD1,TRBJ2-7,CASSQIGGQGGEQYF,TGCGCCAGCAGCCAAATAGGGGGACAGGGTGGCGAGCAGTACTTC
TRBV7-3,few,.,TRBJ1-1,CASSLLGGADTEAFF,TGTGCCAGCAGCCTGCTAGGGGGGGCCGACACTGAAGCTTTCTTT
TRBV20-1,.,TRBD2,TRBJ2-5,CSASRDGTSDEETQYF,TGCAGTGCTAGTCGGGACGGGACTAGCGATGAAGAGACCCAGTACTTC
TRBV6-6,.,TRBD1,TRBJ1-1,CASSSLTGVNTEAFF,TGTGCCAGCAGTTCCCTCACAGGGGTAAACACTGAAGCTTTCTTT
TRBV9,few,.,TRBJ2-7,CASSFSPRGSSYEQYF,TGTGCCAGCAGCTTTAGCCCAAGGGGGAGCTCCTACGAGCAGTACTTC
TRBV5-1,few,TRBD2,TRBJ2-5,CASSLLGASGGETQYF,TGCGCCAGCAGCTTGTTAGGTGCGAGCGGGGGAGAGACCCAGTACTTC
TRBV6-2/TRBV6-3,.,.,TRBJ1-5,CTSSYSAVSSGVGQPQHF,TGTACCAGCAGTTACTCCGCGGTGAGTTCAGGGGTAGGTCAGCCCCAGCATTTT
TRBV24-1,few,TRBD1,TRBJ1-4,CATSDPQTGAEKLFF,TGTGCCACCAGTGACCCTCAGACAGGGGCCGAAAAACTGTTTTTT
TRBV24-1,few,.,TRBJ2-1,CATSDPPGMVGNNEQFF,TGTGCCACCAGTGATCCCCCCGGTATGGTGGGCAACAATGAGCAGTTCTTC
TRBV12-3/TRBV12-4,.,.,TRBJ2-3,CASSLMSGNTDTQYF,TGTGCCAGCAGTTTAATGTCAGGGAACACAGATACGCAGTATTTT
TRBV27,many,.,TRBJ2-3,CASSFSTISSTQYF,TGTGCCAGCAGTTTCTCGACTATCAGTAGTACGCAGTATTTT
TRBV5-1,.,TRBD1,TRBJ2-4,CASSHPGQELRYF,TGCGCCAGCAGCCATCCGGGACAGGAGCTTCGGTACTTC
TRBV5-1,.,.,TRBJ1-2,CASSLGVPKQGMNYGYTF,TGCGCCAGCAGCTTGGGGGTTCCTAAACAGGGAATGAACTATGGCTACACCTTC
TRBV20-1,.,.,TRBJ2-4,CSARDASTVAKNIQYF,TGCAGTGCTAGAGATGCTTCAACCGTAGCCAAAAACATTCAGTACTTC
TRBV9,few,TRBD1,TRBJ1-1,CASSPMTGIYAEAFF,TGTGCCAGCAGCCCAATGACAGGGATCTACGCTGAAGCTTTCTTT
TRBV28,few,.,TRBJ1-4,CASSSRGAATNEKLFF,TGTGCCAGCAGTTCCCGGGGGGCCGCAACTAATGAAAAACTGTTTTTT
TRBV7-2,.,TRBD2,TRBJ2-1,CASSPHPTSGHYNEQFF,TGTGCCAGCAGCCCCCACCCGACTAGCGGGCATTACAATGAGCAGTTCTTC
TRBV11-1,few,TRBD1,TRBJ2-3,CASSLGSSGGVSDTQYF,TGTGCCAGCAGCTTAGGATCGTCAGGGGGCGTCTCCGATACGCAGTATTTT
TRBV29-1,few,.,TRBJ1-2,CSVGGTPTGGYTF,TGCAGCGTTGGGGGGACACCCACTGGGGGCTACACCTTC
TRBV4-1,.,TRBD1,TRBJ1-5,CASSQLQGGSNQPQHF,TGCGCCAGCAGCCAACTACAGGGGGGAAGCAATCAGCCCCAGCATTTT
TRBV18,few,.,TRBJ2-3,CASSIGNPTDTQYF,TGTGCCAGCTCAATAGGGAACCCCACAGATACGCAGTATTTT
TRBV5-1,.,TRBD1,TRBJ1-5,CASSLVGQGSPYSNQPQHF,TGCGCCAGCAGCTTGGTGGGACAGGGGTCGCCCTATAGCAATCAGCCCCAGCATTTT
TRBV27,.,.,TRBJ2-5,CASSSLVTGETQYF,TGTGCCAGCAGCTCCCTAGTGACTGGGGAGACCCAGTACTTC
TRBV4-1,few,.,TRBJ2-5,CASSQDVEETQYF,TGCGCCAGCAGCCAAGATGTTGAGGAGACCCAGTACTTC
TRBV7-9,few,.,TRBJ1-2,CASSLEGARYGYTF,TGTGCCAGCAGCTTAGAGGGCGCGAGGTATGGCTACACCTTC
TRBV9,.,.,TRBJ2-4,CASSVSTGGNIQYF,TGTGCCAGCAGCGTCTCGACCGGGGGAAACATTCAGTACTTC
TRBV7-9,.,TRBD1,TRBJ2-5,CASSSTGGSRETQYF,TGTGCCAGCAGCTCGACAGGGGGTTCGAGAGAGACCCAGTACTTC
TRBV14,few,TRBD1,TRBJ2-4,CASSQERGRGSKNIQYF,TGTGCCAGCAGCCAAGAGAGGGGGCGCGGATCCAAAAACATTCAGTACTTC
TRBV12-3/TRBV12-4,few,.,TRBJ2-5,CASSFTGDQETQYF,TGTGCCAGCAGTTTTACGGGGGACCAAGAGACCCAGTACTTC
TRBV7-8,few,TRBD1,TRBJ1-5,CASSVGQGGHSNQPQHF,TGTGCCAGCAGCGTGGGACAGGGGGGCCATAGCAATCAGCCCCAGCATTTT